The 2 T cell receptor beta chains presented below share a single source sample, sequenced in a study of PD-1 blockade in classical Hodgkin lymphoma. Regarding time point: newly diagnosed, previously untreated cHL patient sample. Clones were read by immunoSEQ multiplex PCR, and TCRdb kept only the in-frame ones, dropping some. The repertoire holds fewer than 90,000 clones, over 90% seen once, with 2% to 3% in the top ten. The specimen sequenced was peripheral blood mononuclear cells (PBMCs). The receptors come from a human donor with classical Hodgkin lymphoma.

The CDR3 DNA sequence: TGCGCCAGCAGTGACGGGAGACTTTATGGCTACACCTTC. Its translation is CASSDGRLYGYTF. This chain joins TRBV10-2 and TRBJ1-2; no reliable D call. The germline V gene encodes CDR1 WSHSY and CDR2 SAAADI. CDR3 length: 13 amino acids. V was pared by 3 bases and J by 5 bases, with 10 bases between.

The chain links TRBV5-6 to TRBJ1-2; 10 bases are shared with TRBD1. Trimming cost V 5 bases and J 8 bases; bases outside gene matches: 3. The CDR3 covers 12 residues. Germline V gene lookup returns CDR1 SGHDT and CDR2 YYEEEE. This CDR3 is CASSPDRGGYTF. The CDR3 DNA sequence: TGTGCCAGCAGTCCGGACAGGGGGGGCTACACCTTC.